This T cell receptor (beta chain) derives from a study of PD-1 blockade in mismatch repair-deficient tumors. Whole-study findings and limits: Tumor-resident clones, often absent from pretreatment blood, expanded after pembrolizumab and then contracted.

Mismatch repair deficiency was confirmed in all patients, by PCR or immunohistochemistry. TCRdb's copy holds only in-frame clones and misses some; the assay was immunoSEQ multiplex PCR. The sample lists about 120,000 clones; 70% to 90% were seen once. To note about this clone: The antigen remains undetermined.

Germline V gene sequence: CDR1 SGHDT, CDR2 YYEEEE. CDR3 length equals 18 residues. V was pared by 4 bases and J by 0 bases, with 20 bases between. This specimen consisted of peripheral blood, obtained 44 weeks after starting pembrolizumab. The clonotype comes from an adult with mismatch repair-deficient cancer. The rearrangement uses TRBV5-6 and TRBJ2-1; D unresolved. This chain's CDR3 is CASSPAISFSFSYNEQFF. The CDR3 DNA reads TGTGCCAGCAGCCCGGCCATATCATTTAGTTTCTCCTACAATGAGCAGTTCTTC.